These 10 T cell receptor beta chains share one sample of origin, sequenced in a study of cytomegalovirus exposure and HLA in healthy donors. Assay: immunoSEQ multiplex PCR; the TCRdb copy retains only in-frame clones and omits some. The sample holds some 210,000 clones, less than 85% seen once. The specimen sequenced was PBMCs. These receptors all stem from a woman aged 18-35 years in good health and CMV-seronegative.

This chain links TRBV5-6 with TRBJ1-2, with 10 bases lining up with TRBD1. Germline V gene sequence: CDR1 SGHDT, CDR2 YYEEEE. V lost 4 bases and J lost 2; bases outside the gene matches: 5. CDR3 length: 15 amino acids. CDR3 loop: CASSAPGQGNYGYTF. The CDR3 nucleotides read TGTGCCAGCAGCGCACCGGGACAGGGGAACTATGGCTACACCTTC. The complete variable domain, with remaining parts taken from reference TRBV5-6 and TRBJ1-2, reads DAGVTQSPTHLIKTRGQQVTLRCSPKSGHDTVSWYQQALGQGPQFIFQYYEEEERQRGNFPDRFSGHQFPNYSSELNVNALLLGDSALYLCASSAPGQGNYGYTFGSGTRLTVV.

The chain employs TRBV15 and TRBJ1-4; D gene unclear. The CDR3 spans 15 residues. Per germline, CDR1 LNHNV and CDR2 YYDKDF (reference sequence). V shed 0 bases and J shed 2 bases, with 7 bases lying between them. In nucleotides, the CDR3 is TGTGCCACCAGCAGAGATCGGGCGACTAATGAAAAACTGTTTTTT. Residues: CATSRDRATNEKLFF. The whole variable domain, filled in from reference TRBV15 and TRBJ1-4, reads DAMVIQNPRYQVTQFGKPVTLSCSQTLNHNVMYWYQQKSSQAPKLLFHYYDKDFNNEADTPDNFQSRRPNTSFCFLDIRSPGLGDTAMYLCATSRDRATNEKLFFGSGTQLSVL.

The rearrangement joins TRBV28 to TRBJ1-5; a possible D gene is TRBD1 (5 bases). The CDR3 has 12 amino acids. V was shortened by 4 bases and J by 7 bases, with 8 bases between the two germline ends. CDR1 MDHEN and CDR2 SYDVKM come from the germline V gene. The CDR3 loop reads CASSWGDQPQHF. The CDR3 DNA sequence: TGTGCCAGCAGTTGGGGGGACCAGCCCCAGCATTTT.

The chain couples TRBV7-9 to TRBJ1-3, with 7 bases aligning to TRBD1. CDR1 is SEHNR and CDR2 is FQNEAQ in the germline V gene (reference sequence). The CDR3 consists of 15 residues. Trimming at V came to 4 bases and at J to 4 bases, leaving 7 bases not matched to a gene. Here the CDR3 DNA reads TGTGCCAGCAGCTGGGGACAGCCAAAGGGAAACACCATATATTTT. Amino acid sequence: CASSWGQPKGNTIYF.

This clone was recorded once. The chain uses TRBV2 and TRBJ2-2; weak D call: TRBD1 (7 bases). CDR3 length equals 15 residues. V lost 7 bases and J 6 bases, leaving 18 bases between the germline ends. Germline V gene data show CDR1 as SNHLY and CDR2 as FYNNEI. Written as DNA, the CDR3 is TGTGCCAGCATGCGGGGACAGTTTATGGCCGGGGAGCTGTTTTTT. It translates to CASMRGQFMAGELFF. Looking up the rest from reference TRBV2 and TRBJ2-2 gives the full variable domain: EPEVTQTPSHQVTQMGQEVILRCVPISNHLYFYWYRQILGQKVEFLVSFYNNEISEKSEIFDDQFSVERPDGSNFTLKIRSTKLEDSAMYFCASMRGQFMAGELFFGEGSRLTVL.

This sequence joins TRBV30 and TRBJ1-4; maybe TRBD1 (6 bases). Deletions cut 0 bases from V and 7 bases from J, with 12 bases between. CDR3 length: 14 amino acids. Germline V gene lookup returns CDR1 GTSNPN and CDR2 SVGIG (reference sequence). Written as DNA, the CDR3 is TGTGCCTGGAGTGTAAGGACAGCTGGTGAAAAACTGTTTTTT. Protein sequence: CAWSVRTAGEKLFF.

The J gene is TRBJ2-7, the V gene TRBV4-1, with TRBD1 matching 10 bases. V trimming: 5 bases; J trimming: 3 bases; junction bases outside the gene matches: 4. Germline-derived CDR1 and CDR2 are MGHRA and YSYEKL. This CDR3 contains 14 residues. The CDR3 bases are TGCGCCAGCAGCGTCGGGACAGGGGTCTACGAGCAGTACTTC. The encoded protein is CASSVGTGVYEQYF.

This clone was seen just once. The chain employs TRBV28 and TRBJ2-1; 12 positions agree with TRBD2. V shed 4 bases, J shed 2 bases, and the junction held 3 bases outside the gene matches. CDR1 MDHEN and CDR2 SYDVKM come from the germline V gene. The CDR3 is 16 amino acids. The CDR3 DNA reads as TGTGCCAGCAGTTCACTAGCGGGAGGTACCTACAATGAGCAGTTCTTC. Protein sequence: CASSSLAGGTYNEQFF. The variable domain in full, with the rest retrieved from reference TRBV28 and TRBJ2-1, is DVKVTQSSRYLVKRTGEKVFLECVQDMDHENMFWYRQDPGLGLRLIYFSYDVKMKEKGDIPEGYSVSREKKERFSLILESASTNQTSMYLCASSSLAGGTYNEQFFGPGTRLTVL.

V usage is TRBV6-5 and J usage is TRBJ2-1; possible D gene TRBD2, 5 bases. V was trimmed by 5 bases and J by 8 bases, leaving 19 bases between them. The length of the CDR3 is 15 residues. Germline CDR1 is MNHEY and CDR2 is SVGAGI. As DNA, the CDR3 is TGTGCCAGCAGTCCAGCGGAGACGCCTAATCATGAGCAGTTCTTC. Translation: CASSPAETPNHEQFF.

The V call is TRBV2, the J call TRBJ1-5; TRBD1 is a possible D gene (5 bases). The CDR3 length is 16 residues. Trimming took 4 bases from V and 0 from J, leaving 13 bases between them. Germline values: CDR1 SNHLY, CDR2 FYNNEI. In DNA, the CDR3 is TGTGCCAGCAGTGCGGGAACAGGACATAGCAATCAGCCCCAGCATTTT. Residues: CASSAGTGHSNQPQHF.